Reported below is one T cell receptor (beta chain). Its antigen remains unknown. Per the germline V gene, CDR1 is ENHRY and CDR2 is SYGVKD. V shed 5 bases, J shed 4 bases, and the junction held 8 bases outside the gene matches. CDR3 length: 15 amino acids. Primers: 60 Vbeta forward and 13 Jbeta reverse. Some clones are missing from TCRdb's copy, which holds only in-frame ones; the method was immunoSEQ multiplex PCR. This table has about 120,000 clones, about 81% appearing once. Each of the donors was a healthy bone marrow donor. The sample comes from a study of cytomegalovirus exposure and HLA in healthy donors. Across the study: Previous work identified roughly 120 million unique TCR beta sequences from about 179 million T cells.

Study-wide results and caveats: The study dropped some indistinguishable V segments, TRBV6-2 and TRBV6-3 among them.

The receptor was isolated from a man between 40 and 49 years old in good health and CMV-seronegative. The rearrangement joins TRBV10-3 to TRBJ1-5, with TRBD1 matching 7 bases. The sample taken for sequencing was PBMCs. The CDR3 region is CAISREGGPNQPQHF. The DNA for the CDR3 is TGTGCCATCAGTAGGGAAGGGGGCCCGAATCAGCCCCAGCATTTT.